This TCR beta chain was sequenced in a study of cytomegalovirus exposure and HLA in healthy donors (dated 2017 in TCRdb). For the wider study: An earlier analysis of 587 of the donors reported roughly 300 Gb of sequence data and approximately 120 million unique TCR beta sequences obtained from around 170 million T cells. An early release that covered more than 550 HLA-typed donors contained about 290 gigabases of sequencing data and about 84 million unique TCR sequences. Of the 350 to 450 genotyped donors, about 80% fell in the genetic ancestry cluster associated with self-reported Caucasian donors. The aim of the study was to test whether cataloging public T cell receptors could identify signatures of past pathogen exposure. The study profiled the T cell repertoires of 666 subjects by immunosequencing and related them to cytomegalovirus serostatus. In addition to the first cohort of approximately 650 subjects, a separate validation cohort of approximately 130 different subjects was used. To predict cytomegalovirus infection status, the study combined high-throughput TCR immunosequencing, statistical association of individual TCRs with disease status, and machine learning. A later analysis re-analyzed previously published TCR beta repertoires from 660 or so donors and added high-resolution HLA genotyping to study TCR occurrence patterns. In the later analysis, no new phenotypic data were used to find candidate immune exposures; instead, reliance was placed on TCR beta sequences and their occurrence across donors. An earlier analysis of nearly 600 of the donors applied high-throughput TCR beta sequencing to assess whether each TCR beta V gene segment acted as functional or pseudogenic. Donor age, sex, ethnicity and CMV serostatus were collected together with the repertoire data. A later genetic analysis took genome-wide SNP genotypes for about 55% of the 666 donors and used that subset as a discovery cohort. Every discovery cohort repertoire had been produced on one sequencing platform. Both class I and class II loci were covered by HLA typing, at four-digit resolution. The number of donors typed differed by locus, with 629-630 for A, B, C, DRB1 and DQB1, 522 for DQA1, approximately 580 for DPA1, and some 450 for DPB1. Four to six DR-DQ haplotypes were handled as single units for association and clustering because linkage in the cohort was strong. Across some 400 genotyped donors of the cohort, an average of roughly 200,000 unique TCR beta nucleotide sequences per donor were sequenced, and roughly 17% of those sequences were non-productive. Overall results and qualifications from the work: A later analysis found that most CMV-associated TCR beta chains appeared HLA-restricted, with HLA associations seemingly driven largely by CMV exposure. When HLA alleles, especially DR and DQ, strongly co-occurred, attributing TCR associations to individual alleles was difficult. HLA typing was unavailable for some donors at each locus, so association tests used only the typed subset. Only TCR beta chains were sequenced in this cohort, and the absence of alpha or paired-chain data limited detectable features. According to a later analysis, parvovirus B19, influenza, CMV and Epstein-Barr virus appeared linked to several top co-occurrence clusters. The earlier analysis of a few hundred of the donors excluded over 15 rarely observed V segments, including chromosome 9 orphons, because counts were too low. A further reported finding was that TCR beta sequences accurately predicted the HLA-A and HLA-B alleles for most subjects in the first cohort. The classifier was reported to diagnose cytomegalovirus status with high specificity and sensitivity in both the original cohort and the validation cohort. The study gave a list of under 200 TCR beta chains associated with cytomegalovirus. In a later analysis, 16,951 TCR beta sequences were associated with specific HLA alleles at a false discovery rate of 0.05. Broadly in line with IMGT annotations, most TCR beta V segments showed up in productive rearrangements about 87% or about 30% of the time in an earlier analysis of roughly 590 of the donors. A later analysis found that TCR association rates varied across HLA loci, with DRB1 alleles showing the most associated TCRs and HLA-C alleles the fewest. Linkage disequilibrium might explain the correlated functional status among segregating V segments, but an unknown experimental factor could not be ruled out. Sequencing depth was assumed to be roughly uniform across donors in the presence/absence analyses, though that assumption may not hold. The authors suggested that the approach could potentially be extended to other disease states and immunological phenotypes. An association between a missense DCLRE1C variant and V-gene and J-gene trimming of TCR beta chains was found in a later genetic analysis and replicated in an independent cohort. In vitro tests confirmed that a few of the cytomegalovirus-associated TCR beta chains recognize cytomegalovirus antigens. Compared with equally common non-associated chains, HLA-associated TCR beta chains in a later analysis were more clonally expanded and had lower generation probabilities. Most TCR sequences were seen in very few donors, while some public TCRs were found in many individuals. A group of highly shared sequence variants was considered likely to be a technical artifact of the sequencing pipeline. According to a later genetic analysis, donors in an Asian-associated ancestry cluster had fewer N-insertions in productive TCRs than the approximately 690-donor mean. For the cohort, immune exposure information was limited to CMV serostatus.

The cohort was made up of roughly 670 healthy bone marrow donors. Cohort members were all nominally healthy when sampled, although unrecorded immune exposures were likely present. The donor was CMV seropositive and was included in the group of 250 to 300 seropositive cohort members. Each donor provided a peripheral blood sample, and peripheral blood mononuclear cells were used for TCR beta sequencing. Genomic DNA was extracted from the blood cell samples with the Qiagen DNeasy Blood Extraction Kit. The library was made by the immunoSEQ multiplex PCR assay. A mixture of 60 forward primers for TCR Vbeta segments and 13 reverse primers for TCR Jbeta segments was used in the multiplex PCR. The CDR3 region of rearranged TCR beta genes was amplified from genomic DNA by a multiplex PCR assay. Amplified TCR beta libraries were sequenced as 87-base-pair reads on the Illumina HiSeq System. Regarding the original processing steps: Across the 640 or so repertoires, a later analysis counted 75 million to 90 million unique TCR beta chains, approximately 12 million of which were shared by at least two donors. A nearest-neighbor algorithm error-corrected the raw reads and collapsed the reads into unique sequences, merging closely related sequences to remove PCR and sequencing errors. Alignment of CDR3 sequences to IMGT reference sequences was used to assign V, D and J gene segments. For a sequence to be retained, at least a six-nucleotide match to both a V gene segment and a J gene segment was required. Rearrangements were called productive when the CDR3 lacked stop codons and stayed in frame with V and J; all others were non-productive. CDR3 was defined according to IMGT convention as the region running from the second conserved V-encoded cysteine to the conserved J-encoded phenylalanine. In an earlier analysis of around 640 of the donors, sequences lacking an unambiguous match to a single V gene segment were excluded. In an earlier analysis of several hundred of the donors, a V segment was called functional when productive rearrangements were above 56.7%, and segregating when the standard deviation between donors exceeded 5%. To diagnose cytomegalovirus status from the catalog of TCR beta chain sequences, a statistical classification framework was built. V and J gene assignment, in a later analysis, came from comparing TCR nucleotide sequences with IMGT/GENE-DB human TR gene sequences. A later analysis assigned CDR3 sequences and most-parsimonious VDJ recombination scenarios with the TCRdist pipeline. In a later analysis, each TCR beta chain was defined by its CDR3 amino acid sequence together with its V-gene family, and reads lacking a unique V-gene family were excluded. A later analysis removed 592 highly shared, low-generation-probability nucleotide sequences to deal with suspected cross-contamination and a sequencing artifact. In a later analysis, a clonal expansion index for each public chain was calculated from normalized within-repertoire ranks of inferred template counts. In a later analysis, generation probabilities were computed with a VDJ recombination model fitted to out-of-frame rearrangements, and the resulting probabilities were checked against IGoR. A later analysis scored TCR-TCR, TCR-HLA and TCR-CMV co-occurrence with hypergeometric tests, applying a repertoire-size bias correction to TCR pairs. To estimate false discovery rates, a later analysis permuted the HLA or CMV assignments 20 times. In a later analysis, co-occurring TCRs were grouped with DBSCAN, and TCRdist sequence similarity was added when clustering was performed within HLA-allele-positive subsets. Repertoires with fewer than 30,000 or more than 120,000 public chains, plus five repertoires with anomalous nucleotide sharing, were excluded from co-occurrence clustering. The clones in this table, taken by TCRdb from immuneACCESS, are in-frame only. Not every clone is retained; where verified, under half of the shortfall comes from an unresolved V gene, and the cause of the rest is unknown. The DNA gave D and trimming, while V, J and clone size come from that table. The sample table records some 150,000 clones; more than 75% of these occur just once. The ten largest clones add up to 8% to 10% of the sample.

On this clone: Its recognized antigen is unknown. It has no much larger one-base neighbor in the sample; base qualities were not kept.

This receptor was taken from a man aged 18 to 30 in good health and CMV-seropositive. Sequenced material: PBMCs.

CDR3 sequence: CASSQTHTGSYEQYF. The DNA reads TGTGCCAGCAGCCAAACCCATACAGGGTCCTACGAGCAGTACTTC. This sequence uses TRBV4-2 and TRBJ2-5; a tentative D match to TRBD1 spans 6 bases. The DNA matches TRBJ2-7 better at its end, which makes the J call doubtful. Measured from the cysteine to the phenylalanine, the CDR3 is 15 residues long. Only the CDR3 DNA is retained, 45 bases long and in frame from the first base. CDR1 and CDR2 (LGHNA, YNFKEQ) derive from the germline V gene.